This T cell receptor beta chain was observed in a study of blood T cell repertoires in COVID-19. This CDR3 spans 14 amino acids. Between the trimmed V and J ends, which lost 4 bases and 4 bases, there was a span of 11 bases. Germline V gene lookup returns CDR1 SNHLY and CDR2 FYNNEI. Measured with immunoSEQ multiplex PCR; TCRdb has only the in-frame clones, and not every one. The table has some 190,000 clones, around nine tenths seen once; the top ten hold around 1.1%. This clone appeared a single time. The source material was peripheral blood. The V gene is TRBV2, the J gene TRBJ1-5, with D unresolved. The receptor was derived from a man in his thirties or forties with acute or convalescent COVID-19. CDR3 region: CASSGEASNQPQHF. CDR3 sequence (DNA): TGTGCCAGCAGTGGGGAGGCATCAAATCAGCCCCAGCATTTT.